This T cell receptor (beta chain) was recorded in a study of cytomegalovirus exposure and HLA in healthy donors (dated 2017 in TCRdb). General notes on the study: The 666 repertoires of the first cohort and the 110 or so validation repertoires were produced on the same platform, according to a later analysis. The study was designed to test whether signatures of past pathogen exposure could be identified by cataloging public T cell receptors. Along with the approximately 700-subject first cohort, a separate validation cohort of over 90 different subjects was used. To predict cytomegalovirus infection status, the study brought together high-throughput TCR immunosequencing, statistical association of individual TCRs with disease status, and machine learning. General study outcomes and caveats: The authors suggested that the approach could potentially be extended to other disease states and immunological phenotypes. All 110 or so repertoires were used to score co-occurrence in the validation cohort in a later analysis, because that analysis had no HLA typing for the cohort. Cytomegalovirus status was reported to be diagnosed by the classifier with high specificity and sensitivity in both the original and validation cohorts. Subsequent analysis determined that TCRs grouped into clusters in the first cohort also showed a tendency toward co-occurrence across the roughly 110 validation repertoires, and approximately 93% of cluster scores exceeded 0. Most TCR sequences were seen in very few donors, while some public TCRs were found in many individuals. In vitro tests confirmed that a few of the cytomegalovirus-associated TCR beta chains recognize cytomegalovirus antigens. In the study, approximately 160 TCR beta chains were listed as associated with cytomegalovirus.

The CDR3 spans 14 residues, from the cysteine through the phenylalanine. The retained sequence is limited to the CDR3, 42 bases, with the frame set at the first base. The germline V gene (reference sequence) provides CDR1 SGHKS and CDR2 YYEKEE. V is shortened by 2 bases, J by 1 base, and the region joining them spans 10 bases. A word on this clone: Its target antigen remains unknown. The record has no base qualities; no much larger clone is one base away.

The method was the immunoSEQ multiplex PCR assay. As for how the authors treated the data: A statistical classification framework was built for diagnosing cytomegalovirus status from the catalog of TCR beta chain sequences. The source is immuneACCESS, and TCRdb retained only in-frame sequences with V and J called. Part of the clones is not carried over; for the studies checked, unresolved V genes explain less than half of this, and the remainder is unexplained. From that table come the V and J calls and clone size; the DNA was used to work out D and trimming. Recorded for this sample are some 170,000 clones; more than 75% of them occurred a single time. The top ten hold roughly 2.7% of the sample. The donors belonged to the validation cohort of about 110 subjects, which was separate from the roughly 670-subject first cohort.

This sequence uses TRBV5-5 and TRBJ2-7; a tentative D call is TRBD1 (6 bases match). The sequencing sample was made of PBMCs. The clonotype originates from a man aged 18 to 30 in good health and CMV-seropositive. The DNA sequence is given as TGTGCCAGCAGCTTCGGTGGACAGTCCTACGAGCAGTACTTC. This sequence encodes CASSFGGQSYEQYF.